The TCR beta chain under discussion was sequenced for a study of shared clonotypes between healthy human individuals. Study results and caveats: Sorted-subset sequencing was shown by rarefaction to be incomplete despite large depth. With several donors compared, 5% to 5.5% of naive CD4 clonotypes were shared.

About this clone: The antigen remains undetermined.

Germline-derived CDR1 and CDR2 are ENHRY and SYGVKD. Trimming removed 3 bases at V and 3 bases at J, with 12 bases between. This CDR3 contains 14 residues. As processed by the authors: Filtering differed because ImmunoSEQ produced junction-only sequences that carried no quality scores. Measured with immunoSEQ multiplex PCR; TCRdb has only the in-frame clones, and not every one. V and J calls plus clone size are reproduced from that table; the DNA served to infer D and trimming. The sample holds approximately 710,000 clones, 90% seen once. The J gene is TRBJ2-7, the V gene TRBV10-3, with D possibly being TRBD2 (6 bases). Input material: memory CD8+ T cells from PBMCs. Subset reported: CD45RO+ cells pooled with CCR7-negative TemRA cells. The clonotype originates from a young man in good health. Some clones in this sample may be carry-over from other donors' samples. The CDR3 protein is CAISDIGTVYEQYF. CDR3 nucleotides: TGTGCCATCAGTGATATCGGGACTGTCTACGAGCAGTACTTC.